The clone carrying this T cell receptor beta chain was seen repeatedly, ten times or more. This sample is drawn from a study of CDR3 diversity in severe acne. The V gene end was trimmed by 4 bases and the J gene end by 2 bases; junction bases not matched to a gene: 9. The CDR3 has 16 residues. Germline CDR1 reads SGDLS; CDR2 reads YYNGEE. From the PCR reads, TCRdb called clonotypes with MiXCR, one entry per CDR3 protein. The sample consists of 84,000 or so distinct CDR3 sequences, 45% to 50% of them appearing once. The TCR comes from a male donor in good health, serving as a control. The chain employs TRBV9 and TRBJ2-1; 7 bases align to TRBD2. Sample: blood. The CDR3 DNA reads TGTGCCAGCAGCTCCGTGTCGGCGGGGGCCTACAATGAGCAGTTCTTC. Residues: CASSSVSAGAYNEQFF. Full variable domain (rest looked up from reference TRBV9 and TRBJ2-1): DSGVTQTPKHLITATGQRVTLRCSPRSGDLSVYWYQQSLDQGLQFLIQYYNGEERAKGNILERFSAQQFPDLHSELNLSSLELGDSALYFCASSSVSAGAYNEQFFGPGTRLTVL.